This entry lists 27 T cell receptor beta chains sequenced from one sample in a study of T cells in Graves' hyperthyroidism and ophthalmopathy. RNA transcripts were the template for amplifying TCR beta CDR3 regions. First-round RT-PCR targeting the TCR CDR3 was performed with the HTBI primer set. MiXCR, run by TCRdb on the multiplex PCR reads, gives a single entry per CDR3 protein. The table shows about 610,000 distinct CDR3 sequences, with about 15% occurring only once. Sequencing was done on a sample of blood. Receptors originate from a woman aged 40 to 50 with Graves' ophthalmopathy.

The rearrangement joins TRBV10-2 to TRBJ2-7; D unclear. This CDR3 has 17 amino acids. Germline CDR1 reads WSHSY; CDR2 reads SAAADI. Trimming removed 0 bases at V and 1 base at J, with 16 bases between. The DNA for the CDR3 is TGCGCCAGCAGTGAGTCGAGGCCCCACGCCTTTTCCTACGAGCAGTACTTC. As protein: CASSESRPHAFSYEQYF.

This clonotype was observed many times. The chain carries TRBV7-9 and TRBJ2-7; D gene uncertain. The CDR3 has 13 amino acids. Germline-derived CDR1 and CDR2 are SEHNR and FQNEAQ (reference sequence). V dropped 5 bases and J dropped 2 bases, with 10 bases sitting between them. This chain's CDR3 is CASSIGYPYEQYF. For the CDR3, the DNA is TGTGCCAGCAGCATCGGGTACCCCTACGAGCAGTACTTC.

This clonotype was seen at least ten times. The J gene is TRBJ2-7, the V gene TRBV7-2; D is undetermined. Trimming stripped 1 base from V and 3 bases from J, with 7 bases between. Germline-derived CDR1 and CDR2 are SGHTA and FQGNSA. This CDR3 has 13 amino acids. The CDR3 reads CASSLGVDYEQYF. CDR3 nucleotide sequence: TGTGCCAGCAGCTTAGGGGTGGACTACGAGCAGTACTTC. The full variable domain, in which reference TRBV7-2 and TRBJ2-7 provide the parts outside the CDR3, is GAGVSQSPSNKVTEKGKDVELRCDPISGHTALYWYRQSLGQGLEFLIYFQGNSAPDKSGLPSDRFSAERTGGSVSTLTIQRTQQEDSAVYLCASSLGVDYEQYFGPGTRLTVT.

This CDR3 is CASSQEKGRSYEQYF. DNA of the CDR3: TGTGCCAGCAGCCAAGAGAAGGGGCGCTCCTACGAGCAGTACTTC. V usage is TRBV3-1 and J usage is TRBJ2-7; TRBD1 might be the D (5 bases). Trimming removed 0 bases from V and 0 bases from J, with 9 bases in between. This CDR3 is 15 amino acids long. Germline CDR1 reads LGHDT; CDR2 reads YNNKEL (reference sequence).

This clonotype appeared many times. Here the CDR3 DNA reads TGTGCCAGCAGCCAATCTCCAATTCAGTACTTC. Protein product: CASSQSPIQYF. The V and J genes are TRBV7-9 and TRBJ2-5; D not certain. The CDR3 has 11 residues. Looked up from germline, CDR1 is SEHNR and CDR2 is FQNEAQ (reference sequence). V was clipped by 5 bases and J by 11 bases, with 12 bases between them.

This clonotype was counted many times. The chain carries TRBV20-1 and TRBJ2-7; 9 nucleotides line up with TRBD1. The CDR3 sequence is 14 residues long. Germline-derived CDR1 and CDR2 are DFQATT and SNEGSKA (reference sequence). Trimming at V came to 2 bases and at J to 7 bases, leaving 9 bases not matched to a gene. The CDR3 DNA reads TGCAGTGCTAGATTCCGGGACAGGGTGGGGGAGCAGTACTTC. Protein product: CSARFRDRVGEQYF.

This clonotype showed up many times. DNA of the CDR3: TGCAGCGTTCCTCTGGGGGGTCTTCGAACTGAAGCTTTCTTT. It yields the protein CSVPLGGLRTEAFF. The chain is built from TRBV29-1 and TRBJ1-1; possibly TRBD1 for D (5 bases). This CDR3 contains 14 residues. The germline V gene has CDR1 SQVTM and CDR2 ANQGSEA. The V gene lost 5 bases and the J gene lost 5 bases, with 18 bases spanning the gap.

As to this clonotype: A much larger clone differs by one base, so this may be a read error. The V call is TRBV12-3 or TRBV12-4, the J call TRBJ2-4, with TRBD2 matching 8 bases. The CDR3 runs to 18 residues. V gave up 4 bases and J gave up 2 bases; unmatched junction bases: 13. CDR3 amino acids: CASSYGGEQGGTKNIQYF. CDR3 nucleotide sequence: TGTGCCAGCAGTTACGGGGGGGAACAGGGAGGAACCAAAAACATTCAGTACTTC.

Ten or more counts support this clonotype. The rearrangement links TRBV20-1 to TRBJ1-5; D is perhaps TRBD1 (5 bases). Trimming cost V 0 bases and J 6 bases, with 12 bases left between them. The CDR3 consists of 14 residues. Germline loops: CDR1 DFQATT, CDR2 SNEGSKA (reference sequence). DNA of the CDR3: TGCAGTGCTAGAGAGGGGGGGGAAAGTCAGCCCCAGCATTTT. Protein product: CSAREGGESQPQHF.

Ten or more counts support this clonotype. The rearrangement joins TRBV5-1 to TRBJ2-7; unclear D gene. The CDR3 contains 11 residues. CDR1 is SGHRS and CDR2 is YFSETQ in the germline V gene. V was pared by 3 bases and J by 5 bases, with 6 bases between. CDR3 sequence reads: CASSWMDEQYF. As DNA, the CDR3 is TGCGCCAGCAGCTGGATGGACGAGCAGTACTTC.

There are many counts of this clonotype. The chain couples TRBV6-2 or TRBV6-3 to TRBJ1-2; unclear D gene. Germline V gene sequence: CDR1 MNHEY, CDR2 SVGEGT. V lost 5 bases to trimming and J lost 2 bases, with 6 bases between them. This CDR3 is built from 12 residues. CDR3 sequence reads: CASSHRNYGYTF. CDR3 DNA sequence: TGTGCCAGCAGTCACCGAAACTATGGCTACACCTTC.

As to this clonotype: Its ends do not fully match the called genes, so a read error is possible. This chain joins TRBV4-3 and TRBJ2-7, with 7 bases matching TRBD2. The CDR3 is 13 residues long. Germline V gene lookup returns CDR1 LGHNA and CDR2 YSLEER. CDR3 sequence: CARSPFRGDEQYF. CDR3 coding DNA: TGCGCCAGGAGCCCCTTTCGGGGGGACGAGCAGTACTTC.

The table lists this clonotype with a few counts. The chain combines TRBV30 with TRBJ2-5, with 7 bases fitting TRBD1. The CDR3 contains 15 residues. Germline CDR1 is GTSNPN and CDR2 is SVGIG (reference sequence). Losses at the gene ends were 3 bases for V and 5 bases for J; bases not matched to a gene: 12. The CDR3 here is CAWSPGQSNSETQYF. The DNA for the CDR3 is TGTGCCTGGAGCCCGGGACAGTCAAATTCGGAGACCCAGTACTTC.

The chain combines TRBV18 with TRBJ2-5; D not certain. Germline-derived CDR1 and CDR2 are KGHSH and LQKENI. This CDR3 is built from 14 residues. With 0 bases removed from V and 1 base from J, the gap between germline ends came to 6 bases. The CDR3 DNA is TGTGCCAGCTCACCACCGCAGACCCAAGAGACCCAGTACTTC. Amino acid sequence: CASSPPQTQETQYF.

This clonotype was counted at least ten times. V and J are TRBV12-3 or TRBV12-4 and TRBJ2-2; D remains ambiguous. This CDR3 is 13 amino acids long. The germline V and J ends were trimmed by 11 bases and 0 bases, with 10 bases remaining between them. The CDR3: CAGRTPNTGELFF. The CDR3 DNA is TGTGCCGGAAGAACACCGAACACCGGGGAGCTGTTTTTT.

This clonotype was seen many times. The chain couples TRBV20-1 to TRBJ2-7; 14 bases agree with TRBD2. The V segment lost 3 bases and the J segment 3 bases; nucleotides outside the gene matches: 13. The CDR3 length is 18 residues. Germline-derived CDR1 and CDR2 are DFQATT and SNEGSKA (reference sequence). The CDR3, as DNA: TGCAGTGCTAGGGGCCTGGGACTAGCGGGAGCCCTCGGCTACGAGCAGTACTTC. It encodes CSARGLGLAGALGYEQYF.

This clonotype showed up many times. The chain recombines TRBV25-1 with TRBJ2-5; TRBD2 aligns across 7 bases. V gave up 2 bases and J gave up 7 bases; unmatched junction bases: 13. Germline V lookup: CDR1 MGHDK, CDR2 SYGVNS. This CDR3 has 16 amino acids. The CDR3 protein is CASSEGGAGAIGTQYF. In nucleotides, the CDR3 is TGTGCCAGCAGTGAAGGGGGTGCGGGAGCGATCGGGACCCAGTACTTC.

V gene TRBV4-1 combines with J gene TRBJ2-7; D remains unclear. The CDR3 is 15 amino acids. Germline V lookup: CDR1 MGHRA, CDR2 YSYEKL. Trimming took off 6 bases at V and 2 bases at J, with 17 bases between the two ends. CDR3 amino acids: CASSPTPFAAYEQYF. In DNA, the CDR3 is TGCGCCAGCAGTCCCACCCCTTTTGCGGCCTACGAGCAGTACTTC.

This clonotype occurred many times. The rearrangement uses TRBV6-1 and TRBJ2-4, with 11 bases aligning to TRBD2. The CDR3 totals 15 residues. The V segment lost 2 bases and the J segment 7 bases; nucleotides outside the gene matches: 4. Germline loops: CDR1 MNHNS, CDR2 SASEGT. In nucleotides, the CDR3 is TGTGCCAGCAGTGAAAGCCTAGCGGGAGGTAACATTCAGTACTTC. Amino acid sequence: CASSESLAGGNIQYF.

This clonotype was picked up many times. The CDR3, as DNA: TGTGCCTCCGCCAGAGGGCAGGGGGCCTACGAGCAGTACTTC. Translation gives CASARGQGAYEQYF. This chain joins TRBV19 and TRBJ2-7; TRBD1 aligns across 7 bases. Germline V lookup: CDR1 LNHDA, CDR2 SQIVND (reference sequence). The junction had 12 bases not matched to a gene; V was cut back by 11 bases and J by 2 bases. The length of the CDR3 is 14 residues.

This clonotype was detected many times. The chain carries TRBV7-8 and TRBJ1-1; D perhaps matches TRBD1 (5 bases). The V gene lost 4 bases and the J gene lost 0 bases, with 15 bases spanning the gap. Germline values: CDR1 SGHVS, CDR2 FQNEAQ. The CDR3 has 16 residues. The CDR3 nucleotides are TGTGCCAGCAGCTCCCAAGCGGGGGGGTTGAACACTGAAGCTTTCTTT. This translates into CASSSQAGGLNTEAFF. The full variable domain, with the rest looked up from reference TRBV7-8 and TRBJ1-1, is GAGVSQSPRYKVAKRGQDVALRCDPISGHVSLFWYQQALGQGPEFLTYFQNEAQLDKSGLPSDRFFAERPEGSVSTLKIQRTQQEDSAVYLCASSSQAGGLNTEAFFGQGTRLTVV.

This clonotype has at least ten counts. This chain joins TRBV2 and TRBJ2-7; the D is unclear. V was cut by 4 bases and J by 6 bases, with 13 bases left in between. CDR1 is SNHLY, CDR2 FYNNEI, per germline. The CDR3 is 13 amino acids. DNA of the CDR3: TGTGCCAGCAGTGTGGCAGCTACGGGCGAGCAGTACTTC. The encoded protein is CASSVAATGEQYF.

CDR3 loop: CASSATGGGQETQYF. CDR3 nucleotide sequence: TGTGCCAGCAGCGCGACAGGGGGAGGCCAAGAGACCCAGTACTTC. The chain employs TRBV2 and TRBJ2-5, with 9 bases that match TRBD1. CDR1 and CDR2 (germline): SNHLY, FYNNEI. The CDR3 has 15 amino acids. The trim removed 6 bases at V and 1 base at J, leaving 6 bases unmatched.

This CDR3 reads CASSQTQGGPQHF. The CDR3 DNA reads TGTGCCAGCAGTCAGACCCAGGGGGGGCCCCAGCATTTT. The rearrangement joins TRBV6-5 to TRBJ1-5; the match to TRBD1 covers 7 bases. The CDR3 sequence is 13 residues long. Trimming cost V 5 bases and J 9 bases; bases outside gene matches: 7. Germline assignment: CDR1 MNHEY and CDR2 SVGAGI.

V gene TRBV11-2 combines with J gene TRBJ2-7; TRBD2 agrees at 9 bases. The germline V gene encodes CDR1 SGHAT and CDR2 FQNNGV. V gave up 5 bases and J gave up 4 bases; unmatched junction bases: 15. CDR3 length: 17 residues. The CDR3 region is CASSAEAGGTVSYEQYF. The CDR3 bases are TGTGCCAGCAGCGCAGAAGCGGGAGGAACTGTATCGTACGAGCAGTACTTC. The full variable domain, rest sourced from reference TRBV11-2 and TRBJ2-7, is EAGVAQSPRYKIIEKRQSVAFWCNPISGHATLYWYQQILGQGPKLLIQFQNNGVVDDSQLPKDRFSAERLKGVDSTLKIQPAKLEDSAVYLCASSAEAGGTVSYEQYFGPGTRLTVT.

J is TRBJ2-5 and V is TRBV18, with D perhaps being TRBD1 or TRBD2 (5 bases each). V lost 3 bases and J 5 bases, leaving 13 bases between the germline ends. Germline lookup yields CDR1 KGHSH and CDR2 LQKENI. This CDR3 has 14 residues. DNA for the CDR3: TGTGCCAGCTCACCCCGTGAGGGGTGGGAGACCCAGTACTTC. It yields the protein CASSPREGWETQYF.

This clonotype was seen repeatedly, ten times or more. This sequence joins TRBV19 and TRBJ2-7, with 13 bases identical to TRBD2. The V segment lost 4 bases and the J segment 4 bases; nucleotides outside the gene matches: 13. CDR3 length: 18 amino acids. Germline V gene sequence: CDR1 LNHDA, CDR2 SQIVND (reference sequence). The CDR3 sequence: CASSKAVGTSGKTYEQYF. Here the CDR3 DNA reads TGTGCCAGTAGTAAGGCGGTCGGGACTAGCGGGAAAACTTACGAGCAGTACTTC.